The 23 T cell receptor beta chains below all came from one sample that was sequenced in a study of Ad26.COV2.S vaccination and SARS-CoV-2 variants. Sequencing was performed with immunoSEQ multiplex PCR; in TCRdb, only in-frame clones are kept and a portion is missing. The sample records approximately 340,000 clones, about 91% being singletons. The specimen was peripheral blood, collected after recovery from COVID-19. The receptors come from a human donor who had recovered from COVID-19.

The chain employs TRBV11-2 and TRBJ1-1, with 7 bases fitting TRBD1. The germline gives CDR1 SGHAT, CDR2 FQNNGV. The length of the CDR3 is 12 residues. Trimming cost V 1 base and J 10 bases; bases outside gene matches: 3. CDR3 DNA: TGTGCCAGCAGCTTAGGGGCAGGGGGAGCTTTCTTT. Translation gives CASSLGAGGAFF.

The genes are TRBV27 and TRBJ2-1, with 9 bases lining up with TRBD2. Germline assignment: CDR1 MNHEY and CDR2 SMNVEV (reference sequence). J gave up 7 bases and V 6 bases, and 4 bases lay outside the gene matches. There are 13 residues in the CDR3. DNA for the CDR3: TGTGCCAGCAGGAGCGGGGGGAGGAATGAGCAGTTCTTC. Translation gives CASRSGGRNEQFF.

CDR3 in DNA: TGTGCCAGCAGTCTAAAGGAGGGGGGGCCTGTTTACGAGCAGTACTTC. As protein: CASSLKEGGPVYEQYF. The V and J genes are TRBV14 and TRBJ2-7; D may be TRBD2 (7 bases). CDR1 is SGHDN, CDR2 FVKESK, per germline. CDR3 length equals 16 residues. V was cut by 6 bases and J by 4 bases, with 22 bases left in between. The whole variable domain, remainder taken from reference TRBV14 and TRBJ2-7, is EAGVTQFPSHSVIEKGQTVTLRCDPISGHDNLYWYRRVMGKEIKFLLHFVKESKQDESGMPNNRFLAERTGGTYSTLKVQPAELEDSGVYFCASSLKEGGPVYEQYFGPGTRLTVT.

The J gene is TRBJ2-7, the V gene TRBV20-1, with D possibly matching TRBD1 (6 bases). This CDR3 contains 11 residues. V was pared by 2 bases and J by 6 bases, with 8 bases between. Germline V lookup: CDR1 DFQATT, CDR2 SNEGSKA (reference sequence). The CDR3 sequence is CSARRGGEQYF. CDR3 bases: TGCAGTGCTAGAAGAGGGGGCGAGCAGTACTTC.

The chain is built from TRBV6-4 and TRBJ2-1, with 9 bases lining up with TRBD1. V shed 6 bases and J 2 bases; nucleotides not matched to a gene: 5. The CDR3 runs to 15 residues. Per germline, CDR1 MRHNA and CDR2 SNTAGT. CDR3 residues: CASSGQGSAYNEQFF. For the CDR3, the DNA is TGTGCCAGCAGCGGACAGGGGTCGGCCTACAATGAGCAGTTCTTC.

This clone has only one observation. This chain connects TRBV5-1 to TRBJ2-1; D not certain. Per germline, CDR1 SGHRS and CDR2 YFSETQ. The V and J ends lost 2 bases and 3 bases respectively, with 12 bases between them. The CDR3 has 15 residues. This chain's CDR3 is CASSFTSKSYNEQFF. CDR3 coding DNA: TGCGCCAGCAGCTTCACCTCGAAGAGCTACAATGAGCAGTTCTTC.

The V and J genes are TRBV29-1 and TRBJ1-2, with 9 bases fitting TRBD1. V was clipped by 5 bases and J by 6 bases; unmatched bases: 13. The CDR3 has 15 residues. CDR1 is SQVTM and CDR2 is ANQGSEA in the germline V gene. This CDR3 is CSVLASGTGKDGYTF. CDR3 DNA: TGCAGCGTTCTGGCTTCCGGGACAGGGAAGGATGGCTACACCTTC.

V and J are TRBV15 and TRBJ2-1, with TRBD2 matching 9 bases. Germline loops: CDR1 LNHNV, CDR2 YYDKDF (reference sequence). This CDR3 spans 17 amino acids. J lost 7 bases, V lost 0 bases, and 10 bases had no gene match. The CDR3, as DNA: TGTGCCACCAGCAGAGAGGTGCCGGCGGGGGGGCGAAATGAGCAGTTCTTC. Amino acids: CATSREVPAGGRNEQFF.

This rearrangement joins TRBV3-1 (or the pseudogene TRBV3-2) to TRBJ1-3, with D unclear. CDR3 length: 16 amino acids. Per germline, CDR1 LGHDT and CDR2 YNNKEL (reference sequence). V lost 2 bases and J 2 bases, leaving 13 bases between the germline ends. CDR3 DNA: TGTGCCAGCAGCCAAAAGGGAGGGTTCCCTGGAAACACCATATATTTT. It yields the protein CASSQKGGFPGNTIYF.

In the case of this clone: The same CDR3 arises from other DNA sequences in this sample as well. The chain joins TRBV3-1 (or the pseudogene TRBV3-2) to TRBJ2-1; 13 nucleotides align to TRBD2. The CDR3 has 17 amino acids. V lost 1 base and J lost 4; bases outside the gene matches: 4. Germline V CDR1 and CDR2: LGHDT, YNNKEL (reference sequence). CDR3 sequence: CASSQGLAGGRYNEQFF. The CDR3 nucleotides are TGTGCCAGCAGCCAAGGACTAGCGGGGGGACGGTACAATGAGCAGTTCTTC.

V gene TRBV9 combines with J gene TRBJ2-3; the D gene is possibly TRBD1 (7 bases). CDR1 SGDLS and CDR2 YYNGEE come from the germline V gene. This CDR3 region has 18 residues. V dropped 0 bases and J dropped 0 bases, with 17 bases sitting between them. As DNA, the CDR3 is TGTGCCAGCAGCGTAGGTCAAGGGGGCGGGACTAGCACAGATACGCAGTATTTT. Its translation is CASSVGQGGGTSTDTQYF.

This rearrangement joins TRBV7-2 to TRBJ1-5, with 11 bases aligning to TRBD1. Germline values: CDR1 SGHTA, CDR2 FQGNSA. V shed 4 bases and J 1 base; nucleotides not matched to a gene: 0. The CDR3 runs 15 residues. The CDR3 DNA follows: TGTGCCAGCAGCTGGACAGGGGGCAGCAATCAGCCCCAGCATTTT. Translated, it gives CASSWTGGSNQPQHF.

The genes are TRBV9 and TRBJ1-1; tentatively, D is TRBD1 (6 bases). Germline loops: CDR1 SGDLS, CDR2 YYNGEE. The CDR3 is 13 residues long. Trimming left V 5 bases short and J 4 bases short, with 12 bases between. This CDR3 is CASSEGGRTEAFF. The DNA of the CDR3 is TGTGCCAGCAGTGAGGGGGGTCGCACTGAAGCTTTCTTT.

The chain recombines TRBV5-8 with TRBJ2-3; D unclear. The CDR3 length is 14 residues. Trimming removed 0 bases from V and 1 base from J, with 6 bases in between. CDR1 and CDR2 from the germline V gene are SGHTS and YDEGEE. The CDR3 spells CASSLEQRTDTQYF. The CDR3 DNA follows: TGTGCCAGCAGCTTGGAGCAGCGCACAGATACGCAGTATTTT. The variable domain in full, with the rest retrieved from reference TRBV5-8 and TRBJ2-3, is EAGVTQSPTHLIKTRGQQATLRCSPISGHTSVYWYQQALGLGLQFLLWYDEGEERNRGNFPPRFSGRQFPNYSSELNVNALELEDSALYLCASSLEQRTDTQYFGPGTRLTVL.

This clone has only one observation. The CDR3 DNA follows: TGTGCCAGCAGTGATGCCTCGACTGGACGCGCCACCTTC. Translating gives CASSDASTGRATF. V and J are TRBV6-1 and TRBJ1-2, with D uncertain. V lost 3 bases to trimming and J lost 13 bases, with 18 bases between them. CDR1 is MNHNS, CDR2 SASEGT, per germline. This CDR3 region has 13 residues.

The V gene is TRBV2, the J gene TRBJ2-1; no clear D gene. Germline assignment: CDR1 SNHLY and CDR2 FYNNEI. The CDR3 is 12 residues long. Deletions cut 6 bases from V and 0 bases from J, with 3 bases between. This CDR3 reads CASRSSYNEQFF. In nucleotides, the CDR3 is TGTGCCAGCAGGAGCTCCTACAATGAGCAGTTCTTC.

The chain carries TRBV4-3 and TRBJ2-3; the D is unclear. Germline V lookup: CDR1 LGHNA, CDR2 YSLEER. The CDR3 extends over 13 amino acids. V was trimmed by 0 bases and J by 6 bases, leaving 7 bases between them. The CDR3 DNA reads TGCGCCAGCAGCCAAGATTACGACGATACGCAGTATTTT. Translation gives CASSQDYDDTQYF.

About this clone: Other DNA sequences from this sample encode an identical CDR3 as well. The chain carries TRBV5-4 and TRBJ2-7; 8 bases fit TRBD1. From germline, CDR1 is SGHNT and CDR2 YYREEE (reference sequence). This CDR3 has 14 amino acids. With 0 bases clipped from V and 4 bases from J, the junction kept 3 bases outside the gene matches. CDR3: CASSLGQGRYEQYF. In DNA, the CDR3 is TGTGCCAGCAGCTTGGGACAGGGGAGGTACGAGCAGTACTTC.

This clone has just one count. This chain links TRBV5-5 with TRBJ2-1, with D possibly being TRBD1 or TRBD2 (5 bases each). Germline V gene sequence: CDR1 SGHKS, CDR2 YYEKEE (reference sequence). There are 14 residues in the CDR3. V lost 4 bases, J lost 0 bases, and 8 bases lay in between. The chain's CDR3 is CASSPGTSYNEQFF. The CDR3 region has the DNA TGTGCCAGCAGCCCGGGGACCTCCTACAATGAGCAGTTCTTC.

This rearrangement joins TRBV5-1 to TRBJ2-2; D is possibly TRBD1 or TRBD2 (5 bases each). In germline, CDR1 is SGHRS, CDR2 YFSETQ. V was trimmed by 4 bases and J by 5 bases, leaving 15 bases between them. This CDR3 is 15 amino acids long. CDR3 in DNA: TGCGCCAGCAGCGAAACAGGTTGGGGGACCGGGGAGCTGTTTTTT. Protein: CASSETGWGTGELFF.

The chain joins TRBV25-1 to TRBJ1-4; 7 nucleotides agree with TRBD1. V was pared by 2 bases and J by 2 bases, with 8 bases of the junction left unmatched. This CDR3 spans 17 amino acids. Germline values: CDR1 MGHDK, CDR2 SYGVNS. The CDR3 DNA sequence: TGTGCCAGCAGTGAAGGCTGGAGGGGGCTGACTAATGAAAAACTGTTTTTT. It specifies CASSEGWRGLTNEKLFF.

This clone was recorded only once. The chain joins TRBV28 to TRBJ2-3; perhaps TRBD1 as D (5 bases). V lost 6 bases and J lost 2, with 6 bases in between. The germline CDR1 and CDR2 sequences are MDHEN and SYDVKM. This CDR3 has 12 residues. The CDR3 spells CASRQDTDTQYF. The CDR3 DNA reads TGTGCCAGCAGACAGGACACAGATACGCAGTATTTT.

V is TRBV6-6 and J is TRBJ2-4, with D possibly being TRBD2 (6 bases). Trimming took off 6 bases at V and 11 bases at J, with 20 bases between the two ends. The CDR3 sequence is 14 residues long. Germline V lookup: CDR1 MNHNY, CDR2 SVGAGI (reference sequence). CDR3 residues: CASRHSSAQHLQYF. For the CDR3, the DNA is TGTGCCAGCAGACATTCTAGCGCCCAGCACCTTCAGTACTTC.